The sequence of this T cell receptor beta chain was determined in a study of cytomegalovirus exposure and HLA in healthy donors. This clone has more than one count but fewer than ten. Its antigen is not identified. Study results and limitations: There were 150 to 200 TCR beta chains listed as cytomegalovirus-associated.

The PCR had 60 Vbeta and 13 Jbeta primers. The repertoire was sequenced with immunoSEQ multiplex PCR; TCRdb's copy has only in-frame clones and lacks some. Counted here are about 170,000 clones, 76% occurring once; the ten biggest clones make up 0.7% to 0.85%. The CDR3 runs 13 residues. Germline V gene lookup returns CDR1 MGHDK and CDR2 SYGVNS. Deletions cut 8 bases from V and 0 bases from J, with 8 bases between. This TCR came from a female donor in good health and CMV-seronegative. The chain recombines TRBV25-1 with TRBJ1-3, with D possibly TRBD1 on 5 matching bases. The specimen sequenced was PBMCs. The CDR3 nucleotides read TGTGCCAGCCGGCAGGGCTCTGGAAACACCATATATTTT. As protein: CASRQGSGNTIYF.